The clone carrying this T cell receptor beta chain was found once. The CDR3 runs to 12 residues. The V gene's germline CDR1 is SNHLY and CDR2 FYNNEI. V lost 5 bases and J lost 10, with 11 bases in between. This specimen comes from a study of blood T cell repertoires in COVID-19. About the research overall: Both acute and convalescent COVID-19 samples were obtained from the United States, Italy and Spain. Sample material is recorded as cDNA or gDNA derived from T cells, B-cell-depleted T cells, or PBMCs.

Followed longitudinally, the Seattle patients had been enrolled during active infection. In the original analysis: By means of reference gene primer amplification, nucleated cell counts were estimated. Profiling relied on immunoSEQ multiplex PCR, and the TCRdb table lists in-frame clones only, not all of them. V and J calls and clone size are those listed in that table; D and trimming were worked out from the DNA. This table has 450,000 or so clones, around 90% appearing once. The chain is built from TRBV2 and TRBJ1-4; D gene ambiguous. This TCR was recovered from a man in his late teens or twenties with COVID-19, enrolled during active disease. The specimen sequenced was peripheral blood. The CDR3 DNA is TGTGCCAGCAGTCCGGGGATCCGAAAACTGTTTTTT. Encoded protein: CASSPGIRKLFF.